This T cell receptor (beta chain) was identified in a study of OX40 agonist ivuxolimab in advanced cancers. Broader study findings: In a subset of nonresponders, normalized T-cell clonal expansion was also low.

The CDR3 has 14 amino acids. From germline, CDR1 is LGHNA and CDR2 YSLEER. Trimming pared 1 base from V and 8 bases from J, leaving 11 bases between. This clone was seen only a few times. Its specificity is not known. The assay was immunoSEQ multiplex PCR, and TCRdb's table has in-frame clones only and misses some. Of about 26,000 clones in the sample, approximately 79% were seen once. The receptor was derived from an adult with an advanced solid tumor such as melanoma, head and neck, liver or kidney cancer. Sequenced here: CD4+ or CD8+ T cells sorted from blood, sampled in a trial of the OX40 agonist ivuxolimab. The V and J genes are TRBV4-3 and TRBJ1-4; TRBD1 is a possible D gene (6 bases). CDR3: CASSQVQGSEKLFF. Here the CDR3 DNA reads TGCGCCAGCAGCCAAGTACAGGGTAGCGAAAAACTGTTTTTT.